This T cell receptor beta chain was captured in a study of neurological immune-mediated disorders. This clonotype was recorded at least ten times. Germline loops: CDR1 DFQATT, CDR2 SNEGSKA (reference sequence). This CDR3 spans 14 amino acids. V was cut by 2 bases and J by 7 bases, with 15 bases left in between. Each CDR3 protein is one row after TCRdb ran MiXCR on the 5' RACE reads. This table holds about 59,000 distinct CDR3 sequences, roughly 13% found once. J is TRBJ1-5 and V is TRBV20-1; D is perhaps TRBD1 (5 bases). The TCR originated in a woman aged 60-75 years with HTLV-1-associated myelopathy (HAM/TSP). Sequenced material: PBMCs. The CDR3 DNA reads TGCAGTGCTAGAAGGAGCGGGGCGTCGCAGCCCCAGCATTTT. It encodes CSARRSGASQPQHF.